Sequencing of this T cell receptor beta chain was carried out in a study of blood T cells in healthy people across ages. Overall study findings and caveats: Per million T cells, TCR beta diversity dropped about linearly as age rose.

Using a J-beta primer mix together with a sample-barcoded 5' primer, a second PCR was run for 7 to 11 cycles. TCRdb called the 5' RACE reads again in MiXCR, with one record for every CDR3 protein. The table includes some 790,000 distinct CDR3 sequences, more than 25% detected once. With 2 bases removed from V and 0 bases from J, the gap between germline ends came to 12 bases. The CDR3 is 16 residues long. Germline assignment: CDR1 KGHSH and CDR2 LQKENI. This clonotype was seen repeatedly, ten times or more. Its cognate antigen is unknown. This rearrangement joins TRBV18 to TRBJ2-3, with D perhaps TRBD2 (6 bases). The sequenced material came from blood. The clonotype originates from an elderly woman in good health. CDR3 DNA: TGTGCCAGCTCACCATACGGCGGGGCCAGCACAGATACGCAGTATTTT. This encodes CASSPYGGASTDTQYF.